A single sample is the source of the 30 T cell receptor beta chains below, sequenced in a study of control samples from healthy donors and cancer patients. The method was immunoSEQ multiplex PCR; TCRdb's version includes in-frame clones alone and lacks a portion of them. The data show some 210,000 clones, roughly nine tenths seen once. Sequencing was carried out using blood. The origin of the receptors is a man aged 30 to 45 in good health.

The rearrangement joins TRBV7-9 to TRBJ2-2; D remains ambiguous. V was shortened by 3 bases and J by 2 bases, with 10 bases between the two germline ends. This CDR3 comprises 15 residues. Germline V gene data show CDR1 as SEHNR and CDR2 as FQNEAQ (reference sequence). The CDR3 here is CASSFAAINTGELFF. CDR3 DNA sequence: TGTGCCAGCAGCTTTGCGGCAATTAACACCGGGGAGCTGTTTTTT. Full variable domain (missing parts from reference TRBV7-9 and TRBJ2-2): DTGVSQNPRHKITKRGQNVTFRCDPISEHNRLYWYRQTLGQGPEFLTYFQNEAQLEKSRLLSDRFSAERPKGSFSTLEIQRTEQGDSAMYLCASSFAAINTGELFFGEGSRLTVL.

V and J are TRBV2 and TRBJ1-2, with TRBD1 as a possible D gene (6 bases). Germline values: CDR1 SNHLY, CDR2 FYNNEI. The V end was cut by 4 bases, the J end by 7 bases, with 16 bases between. The CDR3 is made up of 14 amino acids. The CDR3, as DNA: TGTGCCAGCAGTGTAGATGGGGGGCAGAGTGGCTACACCTTC. It translates to CASSVDGGQSGYTF.

The J gene is TRBJ1-3, the V gene TRBV15; 7 nucleotides match TRBD1. Germline loops: CDR1 LNHNV, CDR2 YYDKDF (reference sequence). J gave up 0 bases and V 4 bases, and 6 bases lay outside the gene matches. This CDR3 contains 16 residues. In DNA, the CDR3 is TGTGCCACCAGCACCGGACAGGACTTCTCTGGAAACACCATATATTTT. Its protein product is CATSTGQDFSGNTIYF. Full variable domain (remainder filled in from reference TRBV15 and TRBJ1-3): DAMVIQNPRYQVTQFGKPVTLSCSQTLNHNVMYWYQQKSSQAPKLLFHYYDKDFNNEADTPDNFQSRRPNTSFCFLDIRSPGLGDTAMYLCATSTGQDFSGNTIYFGEGSWLTVV.

As to this clone: The same CDR3 arises from other DNA sequences in this sample as well. The chain uses TRBV20-1 and TRBJ2-7, with D hard to call. The CDR3 spans 11 residues. V lost 1 base and J lost 4, with 5 bases in between. Looked up from germline, CDR1 is DFQATT and CDR2 is SNEGSKA (reference sequence). DNA of the CDR3: TGCAGTGCTAGAGCCGGGTACGAGCAGTACTTC. This sequence encodes CSARAGYEQYF.

V usage is TRBV19 and J usage is TRBJ2-7; a possible D gene is TRBD1 (5 bases). The length of the CDR3 is 14 residues. The V and J ends lost 6 bases and 6 bases respectively, with 18 bases between them. Germline CDR1 and CDR2: LNHDA and SQIVND (reference sequence). DNA of the CDR3: TGTGCCAGTAGCATCGACAGCTTTGTCGCCGAGCAGTACTTC. This codes for CASSIDSFVAEQYF.

The chain joins TRBV9 to TRBJ2-7; the D is unclear. From germline, CDR1 is SGDLS and CDR2 YYNGEE. This CDR3 is 14 amino acids long. Between the trimmed V and J ends, which lost 0 bases and 2 bases, there was a span of 9 bases. The CDR3 is CASSVDPITYEQYF. Here the CDR3 DNA reads TGTGCCAGCAGCGTAGATCCGATTACCTACGAGCAGTACTTC.

The genes are TRBV29-1 and TRBJ2-2, with D unclear. Trimming pared 6 bases from V and 1 base from J, leaving 9 bases between. The CDR3 is 13 residues long. The germline gives CDR1 SQVTM, CDR2 ANQGSEA. CDR3 sequence: CSVRGVNTGELFF. The CDR3 DNA is TGCAGCGTACGTGGTGTGAACACCGGGGAGCTGTTTTTT.

This chain connects TRBV30 to TRBJ2-3, with TRBD1 matching over 10 bases. V dropped 0 bases and J dropped 4; count of bases not matched to a gene: 4. CDR3 size: 15 residues. CDR1 and CDR2 (germline): GTSNPN, SVGIG (reference sequence). The CDR3 coding sequence is TGTGCCTGGAGTGTCGGACAGGGGGTCTCAGATACGCAGTATTTT. As protein: CAWSVGQGVSDTQYF.

The chain is built from TRBV10-3 and TRBJ2-7, with D tentatively TRBD1 or TRBD2 (5 bases each). From germline, CDR1 is ENHRY and CDR2 SYGVKD. Deletions cut 0 bases from V and 5 bases from J, with 17 bases between. The CDR3 loop spans 16 amino acids. The CDR3 here is CAISESRSGPIHEQYF. In DNA form, the CDR3 reads TGTGCCATCAGTGAGTCCCGTTCGGGGCCCATCCACGAGCAGTACTTC.

The chain is built from TRBV7-8 and TRBJ2-7; 7 bases map to TRBD1. CDR3 size: 14 residues. Germline V gene data show CDR1 as SGHVS and CDR2 as FQNEAQ. Trimming took 5 bases from V and 2 from J; bases not matched to a gene: 6. CDR3 sequence reads: CASSVWDRAYEQYF. As DNA, the CDR3 is TGTGCCAGCAGCGTATGGGACAGAGCCTACGAGCAGTACTTC.

V usage is TRBV11-3 and J usage is TRBJ1-1, with 8 bases matching TRBD1. The V segment lost 5 bases and the J segment 1 base; nucleotides outside the gene matches: 6. The CDR3 consists of 15 residues. Germline V gene data show CDR1 as SGHNT and CDR2 as YENEEA. CDR3 in DNA: TGTGCCAGCAGCCGCGGACAGGGCAGGAACACTGAAGCTTTCTTT. Its protein product is CASSRGQGRNTEAFF.

This clone was seen a single time. Here the CDR3 reads CASSPPGGSSYNEQFF. CDR3 nucleotides: TGTGCCAGCTCACCACCGGGCGGGAGCTCCTACAATGAGCAGTTCTTC. J is TRBJ2-1 and V is TRBV18, with 7 bases fitting TRBD2. CDR3 length: 16 residues. V dropped 0 bases and J dropped 0; count of bases not matched to a gene: 2. Germline CDR1 and CDR2: KGHSH and LQKENI.

This clone appeared once. The genes are TRBV2 and TRBJ2-2, with D possibly being TRBD1 (5 bases). V lost 3 bases and J 5 bases, leaving 13 bases between the germline ends. Germline lookup yields CDR1 SNHLY and CDR2 FYNNEI. This CDR3 contains 15 residues. CDR3 sequence (DNA): TGTGCCAGCAGTGACGGCAGGGCCAGAACCGGGGAGCTGTTTTTT. It encodes CASSDGRARTGELFF.

The J gene is TRBJ1-3, the V gene TRBV18; D is ambiguous. V lost 3 bases and J 0 bases, leaving 9 bases between the germline ends. Germline V gene lookup returns CDR1 KGHSH and CDR2 LQKENI. The CDR3 spans 15 residues. CDR3 in amino acids: CASSPSTNSGNTIYF. The DNA for the CDR3 is TGTGCCAGCTCACCTAGCACAAACTCTGGAAACACCATATATTTT.

The rearrangement uses TRBV5-8 and TRBJ1-5; 7 bases are a match to TRBD1. Germline V CDR1 and CDR2: SGHTS, YDEGEE. The J segment lost 1 base and the V segment lost 3 bases, leaving 7 bases of the junction unmatched. This CDR3 has 16 residues. CDR3 bases: TGTGCCAGCAGCTCATACAGGGGAGGGAGCAATCAGCCCCAGCATTTT. Protein sequence: CASSSYRGGSNQPQHF.

The chain uses TRBV10-2 and TRBJ2-1; perhaps TRBD1 as D (6 bases). The CDR3 has 17 residues. CDR1 WSHSY and CDR2 SAAADI come from the germline V gene. Trimming took off 3 bases at V and 10 bases at J, with 25 bases between the two ends. In DNA, the CDR3 is TGCGCCAGCAGTGAAGTGGGTCTAACAGGGACGTTCTGGGAGCAGTTCTTC. It encodes CASSEVGLTGTFWEQFF.

The sample holds a few counts of this clone. The chain is built from TRBV3-1 (or the pseudogene TRBV3-2) and TRBJ2-3; D is unresolved. The V gene's germline CDR1 is LGHDT and CDR2 YNNKEL (reference sequence). Deletions cut 1 base from V and 8 bases from J, with 10 bases between. CDR3 length: 13 residues. The CDR3 protein is CASSQGQVATQYF. The CDR3 DNA reads TGTGCCAGCAGCCAAGGGCAAGTGGCTACGCAGTATTTT.

This clone was observed a single time. This chain uses TRBV6-5 with TRBJ1-3; no clear D gene. CDR3 length: 15 amino acids. Trimming shortened V by 0 bases and J by 2 bases, and 8 bases separated the two germline ends. CDR1 MNHEY and CDR2 SVGAGI come from the germline V gene. As DNA, the CDR3 is TGTGCCAGCAGTTACTCTCAATTTCCTGGAAACACCATATATTTT. It specifies CASSYSQFPGNTIYF.

V gene TRBV4-1 combines with J gene TRBJ2-7, with 9 bases identical to TRBD1. V was clipped by 4 bases and J by 5 bases; unmatched bases: 9. Germline V gene sequence: CDR1 MGHRA, CDR2 YSYEKL. This CDR3 has 15 amino acids. CDR3 nucleotide sequence: TGCGCCAGCAGCCCGGGACAGGGTAAATGGCACGAGCAGTACTTC. As protein: CASSPGQGKWHEQYF.

The chain has TRBV7-6 and TRBJ1-2; possible D gene TRBD1, 5 bases. In germline, CDR1 is SGHVS, CDR2 FNYEAQ. The CDR3 is 16 amino acids. V gave up 5 bases and J gave up 4 bases, with 20 bases separating them. The CDR3 reads CASSPGSQSGTYGYTF. CDR3 DNA sequence: TGTGCCAGCAGCCCCGGGAGCCAATCAGGGACCTATGGCTACACCTTC.

This chain links TRBV10-3 with TRBJ1-5; no clear D gene. Trimming left V 4 bases short and J 2 bases short, with 12 bases between. Germline CDR1 is ENHRY and CDR2 is SYGVKD. The CDR3 is 15 residues long. CDR3 amino acids: CAISGTVDRNQPQHF. The CDR3 DNA follows: TGTGCCATCAGTGGGACGGTGGACCGCAATCAGCCCCAGCATTTT.

This clone was seen only a few times. The V call is TRBV19, the J call TRBJ1-5; 7 positions match TRBD1. The CDR3 is 15 amino acids. V lost 6 bases to trimming and J lost 6 bases; unmatched junction nucleotides: 11. From germline, CDR1 is LNHDA and CDR2 SQIVND (reference sequence). CDR3 in DNA: TGTGCCAGTAGACCAAGGGACAGCGGGCGTCAGCCCCAGCATTTT. Its translation is CASRPRDSGRQPQHF.

The rearrangement links TRBV4-1 to TRBJ2-1, with TRBD2 matching 10 bases. Germline V gene sequence: CDR1 MGHRA, CDR2 YSYEKL. This CDR3 has 16 amino acids. The ends lost 5 bases at V and 2 bases at J; junction bases unmatched: 6. Here the CDR3 DNA reads TGCGCCAGCAGCTCAACCGGGACTAGCGCCTACAATGAGCAGTTCTTC. As protein: CASSSTGTSAYNEQFF.

The chain has TRBV29-1 and TRBJ1-2; the D is unclear. The germline V gene has CDR1 SQVTM and CDR2 ANQGSEA. Trimming took 7 bases from V and 2 from J, leaving 17 bases between them. The CDR3 contains 14 residues. This chain's CDR3 is CSGGESRLNYGYTF. The CDR3 nucleotides are TGCAGCGGGGGAGAGTCCCGGTTAAACTATGGCTACACCTTC.

This chain links TRBV12-3 or TRBV12-4 with TRBJ1-2; no clear D gene. The CDR3 spans 11 residues. The V gene lost 6 bases and the J gene lost 4 bases, with 6 bases spanning the gap. DNA for the CDR3: TGTGCCAGCAGCTCGGGCTATGGCTACACCTTC. It codes for CASSSGYGYTF.

This chain links TRBV7-8 with TRBJ2-7, with D perhaps matching TRBD1 (5 bases). Trimming removed 2 bases at V and 5 bases at J, with 10 bases between. The CDR3 consists of 13 residues. Germline CDR1 is SGHVS and CDR2 is FQNEAQ. CDR3 nucleotide sequence: TGTGCCAGCAGCTTAAGACAGTCCCACGAGCAGTACTTC. It translates to CASSLRQSHEQYF.

The chain uses TRBV7-9 and TRBJ2-7, with D possibly matching TRBD1 (5 bases). Per the germline V gene, CDR1 is SEHNR and CDR2 is FQNEAQ (reference sequence). The CDR3 is 15 amino acids. Trimming removed 4 bases at V and 0 bases at J, with 13 bases between. As DNA, the CDR3 is TGTGCCAGCAGCTCTTTTGGGGCAGTCTCCTACGAGCAGTACTTC. Its translation is CASSSFGAVSYEQYF.

The V call is TRBV27, the J call TRBJ2-7; maybe TRBD2 (6 bases). The CDR3 length is 14 residues. Trimming left V 7 bases short and J 4 bases short, with 17 bases between. CDR1 and CDR2 from the germline V gene are MNHEY and SMNVEV (reference sequence). This chain's CDR3 is CASNHPRGCYEQYF. The CDR3 DNA is TGTGCCAGCAATCACCCCCGGGGGTGTTACGAGCAGTACTTC.

The rearrangement uses TRBV6-5 and TRBJ1-1, with 12 bases fitting TRBD1. Germline-derived CDR1 and CDR2 are MNHEY and SVGAGI. J lost 7 bases, V lost 1 base, and 4 bases had no gene match. The CDR3 spans 15 residues. DNA of the CDR3: TGTGCCAGCAGTTACTTGGGACAGGGGGCCGGTGAAGCTTTCTTT. Translation: CASSYLGQGAGEAFF.

V gene TRBV10-2 combines with J gene TRBJ2-7, with D possibly TRBD1 on 6 matching bases. CDR1 is WSHSY, CDR2 SAAADI, per germline. Trimming left V 0 bases short and J 13 bases short, with 13 bases between. The CDR3 extends over 12 amino acids. Here the CDR3 reads CASSESWTALYF. The CDR3 nucleotides are TGCGCCAGCAGTGAGTCTTGGACAGCCCTTTACTTC.